One sample yielded the 10 T cell receptor beta chains listed below, sequenced in a study of PD-1 and CTLA-4 blockade in melanoma. The method was immunoSEQ multiplex PCR; TCRdb's version includes in-frame clones alone and lacks a portion of them. The sample records some 29,000 clones, around nine tenths being singletons. The specimen was CD8+ T cells from peripheral blood, collected before anti-PD-1 treatment. The receptor source for this set is a human donor with melanoma.

In its sample, this clone was seen once. The V gene is TRBV28, the J gene TRBJ2-5; TRBD2 aligns across 12 bases. CDR3 length: 19 amino acids. The germline V gene encodes CDR1 MDHEN and CDR2 SYDVKM. V dropped 2 bases and J dropped 1; count of bases not matched to a gene: 11. The CDR3 loop is CASSLKSPGLAGRQETQYF. As DNA, the CDR3 is TGTGCCAGCAGTTTAAAATCCCCTGGACTAGCGGGACGCCAAGAGACCCAGTACTTC.

The chain links TRBV24-1 to TRBJ2-1; 9 nucleotides line up with TRBD2. J was trimmed by 5 bases and V by 3 bases; bases with no gene match: 7. The CDR3 is 16 residues long. Germline CDR1 reads KGHDR; CDR2 reads SFDVKD. CDR3 amino acids: CATSDTTSGRNNEQFF. CDR3 nucleotide sequence: TGTGCCACCAGTGATACGACTAGCGGAAGAAACAATGAGCAGTTCTTC.

The J gene is TRBJ2-7, the V gene TRBV28, with D perhaps TRBD1 (6 bases). The germline CDR1 and CDR2 sequences are MDHEN and SYDVKM. V was shortened by 4 bases and J by 0 bases, with 16 bases between the two germline ends. The CDR3 totals 16 residues. The CDR3 protein is CASSSRQVTYSYEQYF. The CDR3 DNA reads as TGTGCCAGCAGTTCCAGACAGGTTACCTACTCCTACGAGCAGTACTTC.

The chain uses TRBV13 and TRBJ2-3, with 8 nucleotides matching TRBD2. V dropped 4 bases and J dropped 2; count of bases not matched to a gene: 11. The CDR3 is 17 residues long. Germline V gene data show CDR1 as PRHDT and CDR2 as FYEKMQ (reference sequence). CDR3: CASSSAGVAGSTDTQYF. Here the CDR3 DNA reads TGTGCCAGCAGCTCGGCTGGGGTAGCGGGATCCACAGATACGCAGTATTTT.

There are a few counts of this clone. The chain links TRBV29-1 to TRBJ1-2; D is uncertain. This CDR3 spans 12 amino acids. Germline lookup yields CDR1 SQVTM and CDR2 ANQGSEA. V gave up 4 bases and J gave up 2 bases, with 8 bases separating them. In DNA, the CDR3 is TGCAGCGTTGTACTTCCGAACTATGGCTACACCTTC. It is translated as CSVVLPNYGYTF.

This rearrangement joins TRBV19 to TRBJ2-6; perhaps D is TRBD1 or TRBD2 (5 bases each). V lost 5 bases and J lost 4, with 15 bases in between. The CDR3 covers 16 residues. Germline loops: CDR1 LNHDA, CDR2 SQIVND (reference sequence). The CDR3 DNA reads as TGTGCCAGTAGTGCCCTGGGGACCTCCGGGGCCAACGTCCTGACTTTC. This translates into CASSALGTSGANVLTF.

The V call is TRBV27, the J call TRBJ2-7; 11 nucleotides line up with TRBD1. There are 15 residues in the CDR3. V gave up 6 bases and J gave up 4 bases; unmatched junction bases: 8. Germline CDR1 and CDR2: MNHEY and SMNVEV (reference sequence). The CDR3 sequence: CASSPGQGAYYEQYF. For the CDR3, the DNA is TGTGCCAGCAGCCCCGGACAGGGGGCCTATTACGAGCAGTACTTC.

The chain combines TRBV29-1 with TRBJ2-2; D gene ambiguous. V was pared by 2 bases and J by 7 bases, with 5 bases between. The CDR3 has 11 amino acids. Germline values: CDR1 SQVTM, CDR2 ANQGSEA. CDR3 loop: CSVEIHGELFF. The CDR3 bases are TGCAGCGTTGAAATTCACGGGGAGCTGTTTTTT.

CDR3 residues: CASSLSRGTDTQYF. The CDR3 coding sequence is TGCGCCAGCAGCCTCTCCCGGGGCACAGATACGCAGTATTTT. The chain is built from TRBV5-1 and TRBJ2-3; D not resolved. Trimming cost V 4 bases and J 1 base, with 10 bases left between them. Germline assignment: CDR1 SGHRS and CDR2 YFSETQ. This CDR3 contains 14 residues.

The V and J genes are TRBV5-8 and TRBJ2-1; 10 nucleotides align to TRBD2. The germline V gene encodes CDR1 SGHTS and CDR2 YDEGEE. V gave up 2 bases and J gave up 4 bases; unmatched junction bases: 3. CDR3 length: 15 amino acids. CDR3 region: CASSFGTSEYNEQFF. The DNA for the CDR3 is TGTGCCAGCAGCTTTGGGACTAGCGAGTACAATGAGCAGTTCTTC. The full variable domain, completed using reference TRBV5-8 and TRBJ2-1, is EAGVTQSPTHLIKTRGQQATLRCSPISGHTSVYWYQQALGLGLQFLLWYDEGEERNRGNFPPRFSGRQFPNYSSELNVNALELEDSALYLCASSFGTSEYNEQFFGPGTRLTVL.